The sequence of this T cell receptor beta chain was determined in a study of cytotoxic CD8 clonotypes in ibrutinib-treated CLL. Background on the study: On average, each sample had roughly 260,000 productive templates and approximately 89,000 productive rearrangements. Study-wide results and caveats: Patients had baseline clonality above age-matched healthy donors, and this clonality moved with circulating CD8+ T-cell counts. With treatment, public clonotypes, which were uncommon, either contracted or remained stable.

The table came from immunoSEQ multiplex PCR; TCRdb's copy has only in-frame clones and leaves some out. Of 200,000 to 250,000 clones in the sample, more than 70% are singletons; the top ten hold roughly 10%. This clone was observed many times. Its matching antigen is unknown. The material sequenced was PBMCs, taken after 12 months of ibrutinib treatment. The origin of this receptor is a human donor with chronic lymphocytic leukemia.

The chain's CDR3 is CASSHFRVVAFF. The CDR3 bases are TGTGCCAGCAGCCACTTCAGGGTTGTGGCTTTCTTT. The V gene is TRBV14, the J gene TRBJ1-1; TRBD1 might be the D (5 bases). The V gene lost 3 bases and the J gene lost 11 bases, with 13 bases spanning the gap. The germline gives CDR1 SGHDN, CDR2 FVKESK. This CDR3 is 12 amino acids long.